This T cell receptor beta chain was captured by sequencing in a study of T cell repertoires in cytomegalovirus infection (dated 2019 in TCRdb). General notes on the study: Because public TCR beta signatures pointed to carriage of CMV infection together with the matching HLA type, the HLA type of each donor mattered for the analysis. Overall study results and their limits: In both this cohort and an independent roughly 350-donor cohort, the cumulative frequency of public TCR beta family members distinguished carriers of CMV infection plus the relevant HLA type. The ex vivo response was dominated by HLA-C-restricted CMV-specific TCR beta clonotypes, which also provided the single most frequent clonotype in two of eight donors.

Sequencing instrument: Illumina HiSeq 1500. TCRdb ran its own pipeline on the public reads, namely fastp trimming at Q25 and MiXCR clone calling, and kept in-frame beta chains. Duplicate CDR3 protein sequences are folded into a single record with the most common DNA and genes. A total of 160,000 or so distinct CDR3 sequences appear in this sample, about a quarter of them only once. Over 9.5% of the sample goes to the ten largest clones. As concerns this clonotype: Its cognate antigen has yet to be identified. No clone much larger than this one lies a single base away; base qualities are absent.

Looking up the germline V gene (reference sequence) yields CDR1 LNHDA and CDR2 SQIVND. The CDR3 has 19 amino acids, counting the end cysteine and phenylalanine. Only the CDR3 part of the read is kept: 57 bases, read in frame from the first base. Sample: PBMCs. This TCR derives from a human donor in good health (CMV status not recorded). Some clones in this sample may be carry-over from other donors' samples. The chain is made from TRBV19 and TRBJ2-3, and 8 junctional nucleotides match TRBD1. CDR3 loop: CGGQGEVAESDRRIDTQYF. The DNA reads as follows: TGTGGCGGACAGGGCGAGGTAGCGGAATCGGACCGGCGGATAGATACGCAGTATTTT.